This TCR beta chain derives from a study of OX40 agonist ivuxolimab in advanced cancers. In the study overall: Under the entry rules, prior anti-PD-1, anti-PD-L1 or anti-CTLA-4 therapy was allowed, and 40% had some.

As to this clone: A much larger clone lies one base from this, so it may be a read error.

Peripheral blood came from all dose cohorts at three timepoints. This CDR3 has 13 residues. Germline values: CDR1 MGHRA, CDR2 YSYEKL. The V end was cut by 1 base, the J end by 3 bases, with 6 bases between. The table came from immunoSEQ multiplex PCR; TCRdb's copy has only in-frame clones and leaves some out. The top ten hold about a third of the sample, which has about 22,000 clones, about four fifths seen once. The clonotype comes from an adult with an advanced solid tumor such as melanoma, head and neck, liver or kidney cancer. The starting material was CD4+ or CD8+ T cells sorted from blood, obtained in a trial of the OX40 agonist ivuxolimab. The chain uses TRBV4-1 and TRBJ1-2; the D is unclear. The CDR3 nucleotides are TGCGCCAGCAGCCAAGGGGCGGACTATGGCTACACCTTC. Translated, it gives CASSQGADYGYTF.